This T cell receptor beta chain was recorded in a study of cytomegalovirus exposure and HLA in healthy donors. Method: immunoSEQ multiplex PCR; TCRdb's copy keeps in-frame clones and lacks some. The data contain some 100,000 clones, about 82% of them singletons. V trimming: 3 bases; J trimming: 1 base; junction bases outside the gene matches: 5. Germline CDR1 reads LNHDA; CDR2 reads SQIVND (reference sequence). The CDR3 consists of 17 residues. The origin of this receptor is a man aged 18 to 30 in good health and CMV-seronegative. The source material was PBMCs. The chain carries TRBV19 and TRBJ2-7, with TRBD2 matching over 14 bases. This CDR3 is CASSIQGTSGGSYEQYF. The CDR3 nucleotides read TGTGCCAGTAGTATTCAAGGGACTAGCGGGGGATCCTACGAGCAGTACTTC.